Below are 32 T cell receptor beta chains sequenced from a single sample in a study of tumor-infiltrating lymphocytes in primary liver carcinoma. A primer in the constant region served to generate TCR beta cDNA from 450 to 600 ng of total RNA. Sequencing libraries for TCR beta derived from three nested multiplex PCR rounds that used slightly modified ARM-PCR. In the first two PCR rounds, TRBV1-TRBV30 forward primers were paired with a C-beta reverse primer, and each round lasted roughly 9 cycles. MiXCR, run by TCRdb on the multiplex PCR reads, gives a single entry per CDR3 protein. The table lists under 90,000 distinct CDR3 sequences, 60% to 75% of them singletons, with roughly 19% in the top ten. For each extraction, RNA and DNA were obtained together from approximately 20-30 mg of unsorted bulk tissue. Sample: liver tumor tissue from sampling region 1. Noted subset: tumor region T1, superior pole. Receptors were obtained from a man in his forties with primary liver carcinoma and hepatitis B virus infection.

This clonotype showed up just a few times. DNA for the CDR3: TGTGCCAGCAGATTCAAAACAGGGGGCCAAGAGACCCAGTACTTC. This translates into CASRFKTGGQETQYF. V and J are TRBV2 and TRBJ2-5, with 8 bases fitting TRBD1. CDR1 and CDR2 from the germline V gene are SNHLY and FYNNEI. This CDR3 is built from 15 residues. Trimming removed 6 bases from V and 1 base from J; junction bases left unmatched: 7.

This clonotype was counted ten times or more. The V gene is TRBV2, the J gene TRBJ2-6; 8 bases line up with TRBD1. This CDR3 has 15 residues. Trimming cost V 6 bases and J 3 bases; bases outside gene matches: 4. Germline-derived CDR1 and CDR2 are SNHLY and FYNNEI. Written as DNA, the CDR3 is TGTGCCAGCAGCGGACAGGGATATGGGGCCAACGTCCTGACTTTC. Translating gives CASSGQGYGANVLTF.

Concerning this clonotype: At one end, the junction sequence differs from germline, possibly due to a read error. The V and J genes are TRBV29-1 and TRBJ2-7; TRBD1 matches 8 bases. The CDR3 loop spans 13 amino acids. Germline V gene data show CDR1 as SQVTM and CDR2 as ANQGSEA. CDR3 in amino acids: CGVDGQGPYEQYF. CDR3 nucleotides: TGCGGCGTTGACGGACAGGGTCCCTACGAGCAGTACTTC.

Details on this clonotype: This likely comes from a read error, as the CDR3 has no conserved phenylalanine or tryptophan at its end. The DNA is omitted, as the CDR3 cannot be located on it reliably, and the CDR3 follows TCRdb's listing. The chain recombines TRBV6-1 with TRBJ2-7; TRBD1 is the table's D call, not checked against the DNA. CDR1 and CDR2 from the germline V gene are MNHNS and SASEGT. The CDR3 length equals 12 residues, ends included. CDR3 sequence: CASSEIGRERYS.

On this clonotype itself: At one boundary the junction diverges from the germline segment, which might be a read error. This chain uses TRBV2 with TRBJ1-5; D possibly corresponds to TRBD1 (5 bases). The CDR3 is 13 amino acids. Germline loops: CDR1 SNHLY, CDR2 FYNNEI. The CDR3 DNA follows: TGTGTCAGCAGTGAGGATGGGGGTCAGTCCCAGCATTTT. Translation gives CVSSEDGGQSQHF.

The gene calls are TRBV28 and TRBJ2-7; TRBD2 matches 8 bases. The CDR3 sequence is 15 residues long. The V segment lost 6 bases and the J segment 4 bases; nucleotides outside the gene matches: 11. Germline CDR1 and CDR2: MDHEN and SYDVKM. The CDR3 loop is CASSLTGGLLYEQYF. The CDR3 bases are TGTGCCAGCAGCCTTACGGGGGGGCTGTTGTACGAGCAGTACTTC.

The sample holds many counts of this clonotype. Here the CDR3 reads CASSQGLADEKLFF. The CDR3 nucleotides read TGCGCCAGTTCCCAGGGTTTAGCAGATGAAAAACTGTTTTTT. This chain joins TRBV5-1 and TRBJ1-4; D possibly corresponds to TRBD1 (5 bases). CDR3 length: 14 amino acids. Trimming pared 8 bases from V and 6 bases from J, leaving 17 bases between. Germline V gene sequence: CDR1 SGHRS, CDR2 YFSETQ. The full variable domain, with the rest looked up from reference TRBV5-1 and TRBJ1-4, is KAGVTQTPRYLIKTRGQQVTLSCSPISGHRSVSWYQQTPGQGLQFLFEYFSETQRNKGNFPGRFSGRQFSNSRSEMNVSTLELGDSALYLCASSQGLADEKLFFGSGTQLSVL.

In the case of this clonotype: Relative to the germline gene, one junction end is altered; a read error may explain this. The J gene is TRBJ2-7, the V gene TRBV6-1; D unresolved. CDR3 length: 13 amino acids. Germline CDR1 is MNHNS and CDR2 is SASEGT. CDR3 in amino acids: CASSEGAFYEQCF. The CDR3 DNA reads TGTGCCAGCAGTGAAGGGGCTTTCTACGAGCAGTGCTTC.

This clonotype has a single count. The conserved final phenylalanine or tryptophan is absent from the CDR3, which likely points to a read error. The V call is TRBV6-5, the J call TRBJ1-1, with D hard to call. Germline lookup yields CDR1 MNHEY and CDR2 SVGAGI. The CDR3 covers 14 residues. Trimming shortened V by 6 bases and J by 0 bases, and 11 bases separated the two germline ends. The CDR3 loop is CASRPDNMNTEAFL. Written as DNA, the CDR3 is TGTGCCAGCAGACCCGATAACATGAACACTGAAGCTTTCCTT.

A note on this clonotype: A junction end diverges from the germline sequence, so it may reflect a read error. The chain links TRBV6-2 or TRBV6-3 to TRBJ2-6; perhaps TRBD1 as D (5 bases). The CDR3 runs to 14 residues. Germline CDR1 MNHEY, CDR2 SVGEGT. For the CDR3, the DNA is TGTGCCAGCGGTTACACCTCTGGGGCCAACGTCCCGACCTTC. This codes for CASGYTSGANVPTF.

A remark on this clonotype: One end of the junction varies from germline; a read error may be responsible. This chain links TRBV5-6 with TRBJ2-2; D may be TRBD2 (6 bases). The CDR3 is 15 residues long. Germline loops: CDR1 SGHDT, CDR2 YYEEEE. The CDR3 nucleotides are TGTGCCAGCACCTTGGGACTGAGCAACACCGGGGAGCTGTTTTTT. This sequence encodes CASTLGLSNTGELFF.

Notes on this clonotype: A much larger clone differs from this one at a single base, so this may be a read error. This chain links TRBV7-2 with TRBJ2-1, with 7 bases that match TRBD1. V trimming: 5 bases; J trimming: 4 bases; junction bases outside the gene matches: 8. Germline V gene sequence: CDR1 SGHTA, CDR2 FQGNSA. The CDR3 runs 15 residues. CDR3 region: CASSPNRGEYNEQFF. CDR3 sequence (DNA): TGTGCCAGCAGCCCGAACAGGGGAGAATACAATGAGCAGTTCTTC.

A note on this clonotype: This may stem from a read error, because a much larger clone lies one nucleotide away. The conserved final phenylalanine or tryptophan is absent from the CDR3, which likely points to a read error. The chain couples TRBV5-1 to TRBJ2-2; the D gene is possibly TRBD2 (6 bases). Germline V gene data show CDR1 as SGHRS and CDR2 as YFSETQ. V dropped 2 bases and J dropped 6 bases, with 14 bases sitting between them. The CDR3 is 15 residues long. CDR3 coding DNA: TGCGCCAGCAGCTTAAGGAGGGTTGCATCCGGGGAGCTGTTTTGT. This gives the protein CASSLRRVASGELFC.

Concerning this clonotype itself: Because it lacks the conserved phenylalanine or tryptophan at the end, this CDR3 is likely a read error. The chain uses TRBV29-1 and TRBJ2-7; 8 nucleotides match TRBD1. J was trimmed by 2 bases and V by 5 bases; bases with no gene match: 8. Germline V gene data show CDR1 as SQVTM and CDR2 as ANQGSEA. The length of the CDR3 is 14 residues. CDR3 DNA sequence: TGCAGCGTTATAACAGGGGGTAGCCCCTACGAGCAGTACCTC. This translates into CSVITGGSPYEQYL.

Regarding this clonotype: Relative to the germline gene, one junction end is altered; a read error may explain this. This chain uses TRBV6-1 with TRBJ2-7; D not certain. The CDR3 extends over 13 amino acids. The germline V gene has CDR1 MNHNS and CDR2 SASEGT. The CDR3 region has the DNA TGTGCCAGTAGTGAACGGATTTTCTACGAGCAGTACTTC. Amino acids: CASSERIFYEQYF.

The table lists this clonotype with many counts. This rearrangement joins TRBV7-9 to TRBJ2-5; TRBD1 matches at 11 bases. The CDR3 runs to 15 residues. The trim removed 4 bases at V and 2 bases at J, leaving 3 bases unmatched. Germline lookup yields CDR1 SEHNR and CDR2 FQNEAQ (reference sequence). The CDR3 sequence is CASSWRDRGQETQYF. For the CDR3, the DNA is TGTGCCAGCAGCTGGAGGGACAGGGGGCAAGAGACCCAGTACTTC.

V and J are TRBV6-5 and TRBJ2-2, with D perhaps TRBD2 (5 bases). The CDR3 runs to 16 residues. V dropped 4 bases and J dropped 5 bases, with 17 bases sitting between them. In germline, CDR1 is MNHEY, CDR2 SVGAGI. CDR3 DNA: TGTGCCAGCAGTTCCTCGAGGGAGAGGACTACCGGGGAGCTGTTTTTT. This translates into CASSSSRERTTGELFF.

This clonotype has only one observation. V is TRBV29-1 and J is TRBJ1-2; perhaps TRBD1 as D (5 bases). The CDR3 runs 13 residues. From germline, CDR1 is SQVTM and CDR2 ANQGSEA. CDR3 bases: TGCAGTCCGGCGGGGGTTCTATACTATGGCTACACCTTC. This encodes CSPAGVLYYGYTF.

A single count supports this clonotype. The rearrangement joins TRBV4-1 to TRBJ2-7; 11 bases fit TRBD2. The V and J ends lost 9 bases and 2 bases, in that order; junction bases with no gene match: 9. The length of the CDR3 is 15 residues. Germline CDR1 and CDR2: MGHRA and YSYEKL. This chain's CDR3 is CASTQEGLAAYEQYF. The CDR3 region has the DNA TGCGCCAGTACCCAAGAGGGACTAGCGGCCTACGAGCAGTACTTC.

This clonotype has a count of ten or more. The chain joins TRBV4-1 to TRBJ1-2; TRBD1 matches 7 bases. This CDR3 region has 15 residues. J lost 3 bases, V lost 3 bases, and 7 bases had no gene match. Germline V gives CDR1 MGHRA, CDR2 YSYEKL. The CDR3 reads CASSHRQGADYGYTF. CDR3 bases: TGCGCCAGCAGCCATCGACAGGGTGCGGACTATGGCTACACCTTC.

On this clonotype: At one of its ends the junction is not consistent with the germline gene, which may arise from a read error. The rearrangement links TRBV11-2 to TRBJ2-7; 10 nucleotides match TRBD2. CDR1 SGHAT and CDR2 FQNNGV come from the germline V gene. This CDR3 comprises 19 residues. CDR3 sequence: CASSLITSGMADPPYGQYF. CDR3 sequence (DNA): TGTGCCAGCAGCTTAATTACTAGCGGGATGGCCGACCCTCCATACGGGCAGTACTTC. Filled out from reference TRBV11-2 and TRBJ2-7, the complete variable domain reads EAGVAQSPRYKIIEKRQSVAFWCNPISGHATLYWYQQILGQGPKLLIQFQNNGVVDDSQLPKDRFSAERLKGVDSTLKIQPAKLEDSAVYLCASSLITSGMADPPYGQYFGPGTRLTVT.

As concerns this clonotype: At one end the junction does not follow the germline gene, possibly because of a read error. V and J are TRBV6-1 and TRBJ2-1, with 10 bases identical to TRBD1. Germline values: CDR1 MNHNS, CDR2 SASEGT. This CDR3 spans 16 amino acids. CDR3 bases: TGTGCCAGCAGTGTCCCGAGACAGGGGGCGTATAATGTGCAGTTCTTC. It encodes CASSVPRQGAYNVQFF.

Here the CDR3 reads CASNRQVGANVLTF. CDR3 coding DNA: TGTGCCAGCAACAGACAGGTAGGGGCCAACGTCCTGACTTTC. This chain connects TRBV6-5 to TRBJ2-6, with D possibly matching TRBD1 (6 bases). Germline V gene sequence: CDR1 MNHEY, CDR2 SVGAGI. This CDR3 has 14 residues. V shed 7 bases and J shed 4 bases, with 11 bases lying between them.

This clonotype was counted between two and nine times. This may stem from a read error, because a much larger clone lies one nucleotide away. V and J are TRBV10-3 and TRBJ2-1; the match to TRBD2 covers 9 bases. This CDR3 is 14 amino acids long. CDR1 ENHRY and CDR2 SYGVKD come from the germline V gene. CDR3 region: CAVRGSGSGNEQFF. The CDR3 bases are TGTGCCGTCAGAGGTAGCGGGAGCGGCAATGAGCAGTTCTTC.

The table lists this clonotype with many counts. The DNA of the CDR3 is TGTGCCAGCAGCTTTTCGTCCCGGAACACTGAAGCTTTCTTT. Translation: CASSFSSRNTEAFF. V and J are TRBV5-6 and TRBJ1-1; D is undetermined. Trimming left V 2 bases short and J 1 base short, with 9 bases between. Germline values: CDR1 SGHDT, CDR2 YYEEEE. The CDR3 contains 14 residues.

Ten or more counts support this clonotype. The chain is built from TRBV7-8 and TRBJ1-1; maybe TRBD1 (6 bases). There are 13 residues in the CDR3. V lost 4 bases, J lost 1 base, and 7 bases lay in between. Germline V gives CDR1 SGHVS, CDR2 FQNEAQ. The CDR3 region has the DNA TGTGCCAGCAGCTCGGGACAGAACACTGAAGCTTTCTTT. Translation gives CASSSGQNTEAFF.

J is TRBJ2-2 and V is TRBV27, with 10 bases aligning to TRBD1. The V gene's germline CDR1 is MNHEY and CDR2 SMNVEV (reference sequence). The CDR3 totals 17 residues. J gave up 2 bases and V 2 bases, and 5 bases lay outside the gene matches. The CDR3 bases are TGTGCCAGCAGTTTAGGGACAGGGGCTTTTAACACCGGGGAGCTGTTTTTT. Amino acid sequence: CASSLGTGAFNTGELFF.

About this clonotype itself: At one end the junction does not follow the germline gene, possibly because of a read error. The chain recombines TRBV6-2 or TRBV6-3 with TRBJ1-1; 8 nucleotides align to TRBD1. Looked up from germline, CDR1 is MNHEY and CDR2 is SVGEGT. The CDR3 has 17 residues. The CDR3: CASSSRDRGSGSTEVFF. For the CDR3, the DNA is TGTGCCAGCAGTTCCCGAGACAGGGGAAGCGGAAGCACTGAAGTTTTCTTT.

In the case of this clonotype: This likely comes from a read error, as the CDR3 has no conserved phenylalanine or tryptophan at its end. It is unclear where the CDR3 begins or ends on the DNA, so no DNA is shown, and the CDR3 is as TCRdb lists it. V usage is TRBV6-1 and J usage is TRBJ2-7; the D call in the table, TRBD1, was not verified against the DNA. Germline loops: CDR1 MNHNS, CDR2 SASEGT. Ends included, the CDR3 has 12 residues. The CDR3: CASSSREHEQYS.

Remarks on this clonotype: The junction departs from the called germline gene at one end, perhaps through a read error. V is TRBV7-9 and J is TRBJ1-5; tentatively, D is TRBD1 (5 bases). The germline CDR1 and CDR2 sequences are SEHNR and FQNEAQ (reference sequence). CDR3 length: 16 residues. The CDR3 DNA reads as TGTTCCAGCAGCTCCTCCCTGACAGAGAGCAATCAGCCCCAACATTTT. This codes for CSSSSSLTESNQPQHF.

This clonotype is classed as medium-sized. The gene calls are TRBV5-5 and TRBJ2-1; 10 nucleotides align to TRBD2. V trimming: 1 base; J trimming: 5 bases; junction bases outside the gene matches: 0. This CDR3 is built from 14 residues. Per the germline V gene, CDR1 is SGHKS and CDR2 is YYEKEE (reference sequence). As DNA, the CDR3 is TGTGCCAGCAGCTTGACTAGCGGGGACAATGAGCAGTTCTTC. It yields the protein CASSLTSGDNEQFF. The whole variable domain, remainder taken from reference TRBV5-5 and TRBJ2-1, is DAGVTQSPTHLIKTRGQQVTLRCSPISGHKSVSWYQQVLGQGPQFIFQYYEKEERGRGNFPDRFSARQFPNYSSELNVNALLLGDSALYLCASSLTSGDNEQFFGPGTRLTVL.

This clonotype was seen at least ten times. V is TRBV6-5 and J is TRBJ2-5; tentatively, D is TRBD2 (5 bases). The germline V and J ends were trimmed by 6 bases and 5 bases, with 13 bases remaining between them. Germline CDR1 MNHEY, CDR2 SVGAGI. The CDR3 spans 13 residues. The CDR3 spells CASSTGRRETQYF. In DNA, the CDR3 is TGTGCCAGCAGCACGGGAAGGCGGGAGACCCAGTACTTC.